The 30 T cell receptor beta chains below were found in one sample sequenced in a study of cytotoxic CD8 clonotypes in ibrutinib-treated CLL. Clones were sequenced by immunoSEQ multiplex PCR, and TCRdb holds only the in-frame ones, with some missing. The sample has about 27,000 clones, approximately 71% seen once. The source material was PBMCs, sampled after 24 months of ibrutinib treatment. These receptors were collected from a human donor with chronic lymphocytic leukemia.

The CDR3 DNA reads as TGTGCCAGCAGTCCAGATAGACGGGCCCAATTTTATTCACCCCTCCACTTT. The encoded protein is CASSPDRRAQFYSPLHF. This chain connects TRBV27 to TRBJ1-6; D is uncertain. The CDR3 loop spans 17 amino acids. Between the trimmed V and J ends, which lost 5 bases and 8 bases, there was a span of 22 bases. Germline loops: CDR1 MNHEY, CDR2 SMNVEV (reference sequence).

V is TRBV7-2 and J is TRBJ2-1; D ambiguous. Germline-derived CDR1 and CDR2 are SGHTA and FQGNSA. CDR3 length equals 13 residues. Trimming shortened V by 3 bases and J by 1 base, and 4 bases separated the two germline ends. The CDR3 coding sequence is TGTGCCAGCAGCTTGGATTCCTACAATGAGCAGTTCTTC. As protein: CASSLDSYNEQFF. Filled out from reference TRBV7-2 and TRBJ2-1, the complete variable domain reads GAGVSQSPSNKVTEKGKDVELRCDPISGHTALYWYRQSLGQGLEFLIYFQGNSAPDKSGLPSDRFSAERTGGSVSTLTIQRTQQEDSAVYLCASSLDSYNEQFFGPGTRLTVL.

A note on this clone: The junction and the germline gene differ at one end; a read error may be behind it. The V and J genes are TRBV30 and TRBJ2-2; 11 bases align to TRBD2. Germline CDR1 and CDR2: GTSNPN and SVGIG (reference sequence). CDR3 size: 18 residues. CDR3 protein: CAWSVQSPSGGFTWELFF. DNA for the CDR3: TGTGCCTGGAGTGTACAAAGTCCTAGCGGGGGGTTCACCTGGGAGCTGTTTTTT.

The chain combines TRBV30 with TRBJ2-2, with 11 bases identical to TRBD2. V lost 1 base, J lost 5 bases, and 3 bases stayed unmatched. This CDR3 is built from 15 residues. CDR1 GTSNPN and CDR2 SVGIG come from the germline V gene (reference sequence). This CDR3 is CAWSEVAGGTGELFF. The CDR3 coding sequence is TGTGCCTGGAGTGAAGTAGCGGGGGGGACCGGGGAGCTGTTTTTT. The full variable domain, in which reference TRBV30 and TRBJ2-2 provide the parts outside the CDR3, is SQTIHQWPATLVQPVGSPLSLECTVEGTSNPNLYWYRQAAGRGLQLLFYSVGIGQISSEVPQNLSASRPQDRQFILSSKKLLLSDSGFYLCAWSEVAGGTGELFFGEGSRLTVL.

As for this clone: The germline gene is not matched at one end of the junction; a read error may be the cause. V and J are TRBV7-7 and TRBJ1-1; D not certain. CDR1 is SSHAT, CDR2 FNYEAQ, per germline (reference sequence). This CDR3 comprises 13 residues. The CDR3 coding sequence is TGTGCTAGCAGCTTAGAATGGGATACTGAAGCTTTCTTT. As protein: CASSLEWDTEAFF.

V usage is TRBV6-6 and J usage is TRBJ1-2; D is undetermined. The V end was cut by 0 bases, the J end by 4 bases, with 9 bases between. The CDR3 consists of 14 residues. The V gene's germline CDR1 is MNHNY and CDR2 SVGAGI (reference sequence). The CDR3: CASSYSAGFYGYTF. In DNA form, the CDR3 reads TGTGCCAGCAGTTACTCCGCGGGGTTCTATGGCTACACCTTC.

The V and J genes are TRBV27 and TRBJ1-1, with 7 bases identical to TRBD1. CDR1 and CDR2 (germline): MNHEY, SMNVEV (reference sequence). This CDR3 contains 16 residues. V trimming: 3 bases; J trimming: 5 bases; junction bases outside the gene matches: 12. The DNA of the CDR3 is TGTGCCAGCAGTTTTACAATACAGGGGACTCGAACTGAAGCTTTCTTT. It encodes CASSFTIQGTRTEAFF.

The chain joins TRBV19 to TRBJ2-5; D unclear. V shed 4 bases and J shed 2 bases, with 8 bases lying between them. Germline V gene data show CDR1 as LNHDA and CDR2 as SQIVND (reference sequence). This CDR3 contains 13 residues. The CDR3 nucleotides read TGTGCCAGTAGTAAATCGAAACAAGAGACCCAGTACTTC. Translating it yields CASSKSKQETQYF.

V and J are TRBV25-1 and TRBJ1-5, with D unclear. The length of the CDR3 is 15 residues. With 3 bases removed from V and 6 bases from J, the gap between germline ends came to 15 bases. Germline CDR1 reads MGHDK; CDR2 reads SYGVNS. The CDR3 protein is CASSESPSLGQPQHF. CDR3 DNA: TGTGCCAGCAGTGAGAGTCCTTCCCTGGGTCAGCCCCAGCATTTT.

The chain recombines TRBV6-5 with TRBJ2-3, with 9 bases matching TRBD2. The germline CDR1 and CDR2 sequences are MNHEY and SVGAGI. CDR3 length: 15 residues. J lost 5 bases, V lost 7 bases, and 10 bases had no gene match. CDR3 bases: TGTGCCAGCATTCTTAGCGGGGGCAGAGGAGATACGCAGTATTTT. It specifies CASILSGGRGDTQYF.

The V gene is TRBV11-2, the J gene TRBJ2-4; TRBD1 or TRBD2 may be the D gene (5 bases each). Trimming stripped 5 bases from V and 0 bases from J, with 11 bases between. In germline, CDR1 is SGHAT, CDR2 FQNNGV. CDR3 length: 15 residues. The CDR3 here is CASSLGGIAKNIQYF. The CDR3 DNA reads TGTGCCAGCAGCCTTGGGGGAATAGCCAAAAACATTCAGTACTTC.

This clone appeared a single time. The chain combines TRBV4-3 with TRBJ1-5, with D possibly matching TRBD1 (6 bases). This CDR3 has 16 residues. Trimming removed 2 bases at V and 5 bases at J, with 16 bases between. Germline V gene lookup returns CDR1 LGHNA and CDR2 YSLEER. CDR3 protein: CASSQSHRVGDQPQHF. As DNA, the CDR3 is TGCGCCAGCAGCCAAAGTCACAGGGTGGGTGATCAGCCCCAGCATTTT.

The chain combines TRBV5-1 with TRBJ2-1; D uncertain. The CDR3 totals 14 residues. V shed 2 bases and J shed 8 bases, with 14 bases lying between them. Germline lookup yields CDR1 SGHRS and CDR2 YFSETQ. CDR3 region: CASSFELGQDEQFF. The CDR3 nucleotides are TGCGCCAGCAGCTTTGAGCTAGGTCAGGATGAGCAGTTCTTC.

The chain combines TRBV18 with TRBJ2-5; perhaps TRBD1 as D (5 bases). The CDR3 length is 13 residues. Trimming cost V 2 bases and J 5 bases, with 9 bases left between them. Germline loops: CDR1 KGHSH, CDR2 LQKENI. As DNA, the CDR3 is TGTGCCAGCTCACCAAGGGGCGGCGAGACCCAGTACTTC. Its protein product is CASSPRGGETQYF.

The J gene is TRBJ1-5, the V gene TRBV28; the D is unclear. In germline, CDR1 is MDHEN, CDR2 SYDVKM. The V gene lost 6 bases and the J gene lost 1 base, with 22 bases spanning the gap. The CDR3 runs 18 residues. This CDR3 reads CASSLGNSKKGSNQPQHF. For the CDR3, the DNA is TGTGCCAGCAGCCTAGGCAACAGTAAAAAGGGAAGCAATCAGCCCCAGCATTTT.

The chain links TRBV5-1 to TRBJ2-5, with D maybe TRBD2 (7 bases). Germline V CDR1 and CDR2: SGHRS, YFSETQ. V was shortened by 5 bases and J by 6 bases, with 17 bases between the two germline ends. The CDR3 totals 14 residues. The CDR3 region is CASSRGGPVKTQYF. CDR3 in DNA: TGCGCCAGCAGTAGGGGGGGGCCGGTCAAGACCCAGTACTTC.

CDR3 sequence: CASKGWDRSFDGYTF. CDR3 sequence (DNA): TGTGCCAGTAAAGGTTGGGACAGGTCTTTTGATGGCTACACCTTC. The rearrangement uses TRBV19 and TRBJ1-2; TRBD1 matches 8 bases. In germline, CDR1 is LNHDA, CDR2 SQIVND (reference sequence). This CDR3 is built from 15 residues. The V and J ends lost 7 bases and 6 bases, in that order; junction bases with no gene match: 13.

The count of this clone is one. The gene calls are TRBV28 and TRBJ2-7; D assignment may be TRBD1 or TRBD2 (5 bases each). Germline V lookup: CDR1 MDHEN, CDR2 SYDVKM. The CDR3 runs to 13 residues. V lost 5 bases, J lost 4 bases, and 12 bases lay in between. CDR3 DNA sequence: TGTGCCAGCAGTCTGGGGTGGGGGTACGAGCAGTACTTC. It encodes CASSLGWGYEQYF.

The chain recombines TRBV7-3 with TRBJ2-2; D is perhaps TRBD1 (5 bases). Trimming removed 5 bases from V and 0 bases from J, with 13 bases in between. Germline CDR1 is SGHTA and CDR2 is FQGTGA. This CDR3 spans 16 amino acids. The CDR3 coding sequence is TGTGCCAGCAGCCATCCGGCAGGGCCGAACACCGGGGAGCTGTTTTTT. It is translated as CASSHPAGPNTGELFF.

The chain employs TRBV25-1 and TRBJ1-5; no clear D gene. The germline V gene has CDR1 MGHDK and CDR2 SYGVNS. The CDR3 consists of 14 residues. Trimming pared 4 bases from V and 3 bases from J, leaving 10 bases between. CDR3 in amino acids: CASSAPGDNQPQHF. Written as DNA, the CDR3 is TGTGCCAGCAGTGCTCCCGGGGACAATCAGCCCCAGCATTTT.

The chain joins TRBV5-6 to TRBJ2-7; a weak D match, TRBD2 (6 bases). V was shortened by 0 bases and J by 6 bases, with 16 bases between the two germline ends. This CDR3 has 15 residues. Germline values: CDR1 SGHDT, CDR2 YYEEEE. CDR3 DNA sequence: TGTGCCAGCAGCTTGGCCGGGGGAGGATTCGGCGAGCAGTACTTC. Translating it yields CASSLAGGGFGEQYF. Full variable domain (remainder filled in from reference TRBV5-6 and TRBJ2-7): DAGVTQSPTHLIKTRGQQVTLRCSPKSGHDTVSWYQQALGQGPQFIFQYYEEEERQRGNFPDRFSGHQFPNYSSELNVNALLLGDSALYLCASSLAGGGFGEQYFGPGTRLTVT.

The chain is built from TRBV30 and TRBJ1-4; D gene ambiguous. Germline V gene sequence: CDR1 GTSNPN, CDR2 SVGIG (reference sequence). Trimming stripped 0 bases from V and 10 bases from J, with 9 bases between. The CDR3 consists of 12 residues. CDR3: CAWSVSGGKLFF. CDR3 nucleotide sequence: TGTGCCTGGAGTGTATCGGGAGGAAAACTGTTTTTT.

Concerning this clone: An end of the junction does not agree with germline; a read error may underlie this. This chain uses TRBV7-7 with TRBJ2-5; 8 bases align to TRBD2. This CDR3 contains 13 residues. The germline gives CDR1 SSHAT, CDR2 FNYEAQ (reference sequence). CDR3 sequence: CASSEGLAETQYF. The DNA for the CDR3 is TGTGCTAGCAGCGAAGGACTAGCCGAGACCCAGTACTTC.

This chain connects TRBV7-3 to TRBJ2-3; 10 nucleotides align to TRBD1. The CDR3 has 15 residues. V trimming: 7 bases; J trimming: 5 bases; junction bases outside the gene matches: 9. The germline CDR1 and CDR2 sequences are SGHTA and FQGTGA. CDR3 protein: CASIKGTGDVDTQYF. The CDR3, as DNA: TGTGCCAGCATAAAGGGGACAGGGGATGTAGATACGCAGTATTTT.

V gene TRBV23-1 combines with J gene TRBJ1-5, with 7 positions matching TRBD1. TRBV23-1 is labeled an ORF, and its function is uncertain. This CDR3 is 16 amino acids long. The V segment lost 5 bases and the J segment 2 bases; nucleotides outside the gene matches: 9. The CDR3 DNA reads TGCGCCAGCAGTTTAGACAGGGTCCATGGCAATCAGCCCCAGCATTTT. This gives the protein CASSLDRVHGNQPQHF.

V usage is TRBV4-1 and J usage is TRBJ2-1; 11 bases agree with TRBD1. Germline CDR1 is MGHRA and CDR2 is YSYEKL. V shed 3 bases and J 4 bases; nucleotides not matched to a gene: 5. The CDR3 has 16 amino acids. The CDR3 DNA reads TGCGCCAGCAGCCAGTCAGGACAGGGGGCTTACAATGAGCAGTTCTTC. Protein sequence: CASSQSGQGAYNEQFF.

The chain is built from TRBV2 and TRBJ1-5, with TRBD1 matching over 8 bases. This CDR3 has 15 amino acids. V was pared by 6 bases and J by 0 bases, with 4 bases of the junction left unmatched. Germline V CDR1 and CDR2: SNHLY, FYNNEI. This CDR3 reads CASRTGAFSNQPQHF. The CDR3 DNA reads TGTGCCAGCAGGACAGGGGCGTTTAGCAATCAGCCCCAGCATTTT.

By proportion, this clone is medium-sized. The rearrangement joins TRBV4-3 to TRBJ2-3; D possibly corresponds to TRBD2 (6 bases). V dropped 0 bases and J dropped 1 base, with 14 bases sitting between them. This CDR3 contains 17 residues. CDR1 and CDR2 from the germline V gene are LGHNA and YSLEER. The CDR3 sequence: CASSQEGPRERTDTQYF. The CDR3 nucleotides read TGCGCCAGCAGCCAAGAGGGGCCGCGGGAACGCACAGATACGCAGTATTTT.

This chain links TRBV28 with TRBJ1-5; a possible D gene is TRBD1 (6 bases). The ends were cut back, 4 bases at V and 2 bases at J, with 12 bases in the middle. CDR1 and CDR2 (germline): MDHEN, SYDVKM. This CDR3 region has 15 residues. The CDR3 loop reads CASSSPAGGNQPQHF. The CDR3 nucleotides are TGTGCCAGCAGTTCTCCTGCAGGGGGCAATCAGCCCCAGCATTTT.

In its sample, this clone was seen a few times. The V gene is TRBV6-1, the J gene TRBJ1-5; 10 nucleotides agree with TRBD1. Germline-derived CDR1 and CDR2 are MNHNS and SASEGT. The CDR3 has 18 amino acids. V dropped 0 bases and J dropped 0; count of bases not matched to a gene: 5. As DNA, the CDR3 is TGTGCCAGCAGTGAAGCGGGGACAGGGGTGAATAGCAATCAGCCCCAGCATTTT. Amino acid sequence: CASSEAGTGVNSNQPQHF.